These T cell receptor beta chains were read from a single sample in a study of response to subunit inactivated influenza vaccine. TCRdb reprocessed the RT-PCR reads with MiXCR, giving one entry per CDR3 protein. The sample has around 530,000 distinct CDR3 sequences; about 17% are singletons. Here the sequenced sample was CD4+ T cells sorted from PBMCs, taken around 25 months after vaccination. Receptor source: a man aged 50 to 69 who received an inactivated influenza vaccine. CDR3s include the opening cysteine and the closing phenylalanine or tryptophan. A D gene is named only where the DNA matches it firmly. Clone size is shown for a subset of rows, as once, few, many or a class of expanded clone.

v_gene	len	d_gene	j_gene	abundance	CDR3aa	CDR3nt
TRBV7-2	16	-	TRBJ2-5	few	CASSLAQTRVGETQYF	TGTGCCAGCAGCTTAGCGCAAACCAGGGTGGGGGAGACCCAGTACTTC
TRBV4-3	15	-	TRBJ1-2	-	CASSQDNQGYYGYTF	TGCGCCAGCAGCCAAGATAACCAGGGGTATTATGGCTACACCTTC
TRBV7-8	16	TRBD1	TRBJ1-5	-	CASSSQGALSNQPQHF	TGTGCCAGCAGCTCACAGGGGGCGCTTAGCAATCAGCCCCAGCATTTT
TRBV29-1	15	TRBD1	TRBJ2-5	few	CSRDRGLLYMRTQYF	TGCAGCAGGGACAGGGGGCTACTGTACATGAGGACCCAGTACTTC
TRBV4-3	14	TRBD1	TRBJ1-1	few	CASSRGTAATEAFF	TGCGCCAGCAGCCGCGGGACAGCGGCGACTGAAGCTTTCTTT
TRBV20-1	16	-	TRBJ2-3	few	CSARGSAAGRIDTQYF	TGCAGTGCTAGGGGGTCGGCGGCGGGGAGGATCGATACGCAGTATTTT
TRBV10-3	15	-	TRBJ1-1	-	CAISESSTENTEAFF	TGTGCCATCAGTGAGTCGTCTACAGAGAACACTGAAGCTTTCTTT
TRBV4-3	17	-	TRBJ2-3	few	CASSRQRGGGGPDTQYF	TGCGCCAGCAGCCGACAGAGGGGAGGAGGTGGCCCAGATACGCAGTATTTT
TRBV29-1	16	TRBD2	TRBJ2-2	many	CSVGASGRADTGELFF	TGCAGCGTTGGAGCTAGCGGGAGGGCCGACACCGGGGAGCTGTTTTTT
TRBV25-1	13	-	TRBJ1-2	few	CASRGTGLYGYTF	TGTGCCAGCAGGGGAACAGGGCTGTATGGCTACACCTTC
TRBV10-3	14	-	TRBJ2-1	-	CAISESTRLHEQFF	TGTGCCATCAGTGAGTCGACCAGGCTCCATGAGCAGTTCTTC
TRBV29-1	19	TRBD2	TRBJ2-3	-	CSVDYLRGWSRTNTDTQYF	TGCAGCGTTGACTATCTGCGGGGGTGGTCCCGGACTAACACAGATACGCAGTATTTT
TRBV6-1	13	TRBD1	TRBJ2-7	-	CASKWTGVGEQYF	TGTGCCAGCAAATGGACAGGGGTGGGCGAGCAGTACTTC
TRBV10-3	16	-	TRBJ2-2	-	CAISESPGSHTGELFF	TGTGCCATCAGTGAGTCCCCAGGGTCCCACACCGGGGAGCTGTTTTTT
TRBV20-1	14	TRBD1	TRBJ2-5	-	CSAARGSGQGTQYF	TGCAGTGCTGCAAGGGGTTCGGGACAGGGTACCCAGTACTTC
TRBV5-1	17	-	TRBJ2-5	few	CASSLADMPAVGETQYF	TGCGCCAGCAGCTTGGCGGACATGCCGGCGGTGGGAGAGACCCAGTACTTC
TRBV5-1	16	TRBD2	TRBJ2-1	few	CASGRSGGTSFNEQFF	TGCGCCAGCGGCCGAAGTGGGGGGACTAGCTTCAATGAGCAGTTCTTC
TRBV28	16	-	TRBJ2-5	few	CASSSWGGGNQETQYF	TGTGCCAGCAGCTCCTGGGGGGGCGGAAACCAAGAGACCCAGTACTTC
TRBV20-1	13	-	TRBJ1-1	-	CSGAWGANTEAFF	TGCAGTGGGGCGTGGGGGGCGAACACTGAAGCTTTCTTT
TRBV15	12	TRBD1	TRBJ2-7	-	CATSTPDRVQYF	TGTGCCACCAGCACACCCGACAGGGTTCAGTACTTC
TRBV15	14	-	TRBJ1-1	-	CATSRGGVTAEAFF	TGTGCCACCAGCAGAGGAGGGGTTACCGCTGAAGCTTTCTTT
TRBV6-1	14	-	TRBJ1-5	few	CASSEVREGQPQHF	TGTGCCAGCAGTGAAGTCAGGGAGGGTCAGCCCCAGCATTTT
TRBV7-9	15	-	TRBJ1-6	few	CASSAAGYNNSPLHF	TGTGCCAGCAGCGCCGCAGGATATAATAATTCACCCCTCCACTTT
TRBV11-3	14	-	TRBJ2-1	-	CASSLDFRGGEQFF	TGTGCCAGCAGCTTAGATTTTAGGGGTGGTGAGCAGTTCTTC
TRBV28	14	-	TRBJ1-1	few	CASSSREVGTEAFF	TGTGCCAGCAGTTCCCGTGAGGTGGGGACTGAAGCTTTCTTT
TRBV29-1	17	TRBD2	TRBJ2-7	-	CSVGGTVTSGVSYEQYF	TGCAGCGTTGGGGGGACCGTCACCAGCGGGGTCTCCTACGAGCAGTACTTC
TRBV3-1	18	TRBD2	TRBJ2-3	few	CASSPQGLAGLTTDTQYF	TGTGCCAGCAGCCCCCAAGGACTAGCGGGGCTGACCACAGATACGCAGTATTTT
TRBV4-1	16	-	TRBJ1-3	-	CASRKDQFAFGNTIYF	TGCGCCAGCAGAAAAGATCAGTTCGCTTTTGGAAACACCATATATTTT
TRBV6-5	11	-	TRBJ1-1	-	CASNGRRGAFF	TGTGCCAGCAATGGACGTAGAGGTGCTTTCTTT
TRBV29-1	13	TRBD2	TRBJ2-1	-	CSVVAGGHNEQFF	TGCAGCGTTGTTGCGGGAGGGCACAATGAGCAGTTCTTC
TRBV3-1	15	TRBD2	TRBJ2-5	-	CASSQALAGAETQYF	TGTGCCAGCAGCCAGGCACTAGCGGGAGCAGAGACCCAGTACTTC
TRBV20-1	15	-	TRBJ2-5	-	CSAYRAEGSQETQYF	TGCAGTGCCTACCGGGCCGAGGGGTCCCAAGAGACCCAGTACTTC
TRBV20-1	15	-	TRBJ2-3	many	CSARGFVGLTDTQYF	TGCAGTGCTAGAGGTTTTGTTGGGTTGACAGATACGCAGTATTTT
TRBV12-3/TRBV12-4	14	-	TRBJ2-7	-	CASSRGAIPYEQYF	TGTGCCAGCAGTAGGGGGGCGATCCCCTACGAGCAGTACTTC
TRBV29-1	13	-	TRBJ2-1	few	CSFNMDMGSVQFF	TGCAGCTTCAACATGGACATGGGTTCGGTTCAGTTCTTC
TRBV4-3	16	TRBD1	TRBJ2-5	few	CASSHNRGVGQETQYF	TGCGCCAGCAGCCACAACAGGGGTGTGGGGCAAGAGACCCAGTACTTC
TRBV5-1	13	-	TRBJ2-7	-	CASSFGGVHEQYF	TGCGCCAGCAGCTTTGGAGGGGTTCACGAGCAGTACTTC
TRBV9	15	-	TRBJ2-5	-	CASSPQAVSQETQYF	TGTGCCAGCAGCCCCCAGGCCGTATCCCAAGAGACCCAGTACTTC
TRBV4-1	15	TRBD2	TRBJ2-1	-	CASSGWGGSYNEQFF	TGCGCCAGCAGTGGTTGGGGGGGGAGCTACAATGAGCAGTTCTTC
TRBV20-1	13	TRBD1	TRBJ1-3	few	CSARTGAGNTIYF	TGCAGTGCTCGGACAGGGGCTGGAAACACCATATATTTT
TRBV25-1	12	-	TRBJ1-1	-	CASSEFGIGAFF	TGTGCCAGCAGTGAATTCGGTATAGGAGCTTTCTTT
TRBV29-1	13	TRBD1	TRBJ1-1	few	CSGTPGQGSRAFF	TGCAGCGGAACTCCTGGACAGGGCAGTCGAGCTTTCTTT
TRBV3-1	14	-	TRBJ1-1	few	CASARRDLNTEAFF	TGTGCCAGCGCAAGGAGAGACCTGAACACTGAAGCTTTCTTT
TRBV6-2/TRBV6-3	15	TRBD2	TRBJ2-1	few	CASSQLLLAGGTPFF	TGTGCCAGCAGTCAACTCCTGCTAGCGGGAGGGACTCCGTTCTTC
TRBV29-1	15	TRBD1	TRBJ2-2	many	CSVESGTGFDGELFF	TGCAGCGTTGAGTCCGGGACAGGGTTTGACGGGGAGCTGTTTTTT
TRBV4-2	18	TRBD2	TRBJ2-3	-	CASSQGTSGRRSTDTQYF	TGTGCCAGCAGCCAAGGCACTAGCGGGAGACGGAGCACAGATACGCAGTATTTT
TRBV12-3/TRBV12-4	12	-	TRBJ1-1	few	CASSLRSGKAFF	TGTGCCAGCAGTTTAAGGTCTGGGAAAGCTTTCTTT
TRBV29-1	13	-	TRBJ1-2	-	CSVGGQDLGGYTF	TGCAGCGTCGGTGGACAAGACCTTGGTGGCTACACCTTC